One and the same sample provided the 29 T cell receptor beta chains below, sequenced in a study of T cells in Graves' hyperthyroidism and ophthalmopathy. Researchers amplified the TCR beta CDR3 regions from RNA transcripts. HTBI primers were employed in a first-round RT-PCR of the TCR CDR3. TCRdb re-called the multiplex PCR reads through MiXCR, storing one row per CDR3 protein. The table lists a few hundred thousand distinct CDR3 sequences, about 15% of them singletons. Sequencing input: blood. The receptor source for this set is a woman aged 55-70 years with Graves' ophthalmopathy.

The sample holds a few counts of this clonotype. A much larger clone lies one base from this, so it may be a read error. This sequence joins TRBV6-2 or TRBV6-3 and TRBJ2-7, with D uncertain. Germline V gene sequence: CDR1 MNHEY, CDR2 SVGEGT. CDR3 length equals 14 residues. The CDR3 protein is CASSPQWSSYGQYF. For the CDR3, the DNA is TGTGCCAGCAGTCCTCAATGGTCCTCCTACGGGCAGTACTTC.

Many counts were recorded for this clonotype. The rearrangement links TRBV5-1 to TRBJ2-6; the D is unclear. The CDR3 sequence is 15 residues long. Trimming shortened V by 0 bases and J by 0 bases, and 4 bases separated the two germline ends. In germline, CDR1 is SGHRS, CDR2 YFSETQ. CDR3 amino acids: CASSLGNSGANVLTF. The CDR3 DNA follows: TGCGCCAGCAGCTTGGGGAACTCTGGGGCCAACGTCCTGACTTTC.

This clonotype was recorded many times. The V call is TRBV28, the J call TRBJ1-1, with a weak D call TRBD1 (5 bases). Germline V gene sequence: CDR1 MDHEN, CDR2 SYDVKM. This CDR3 has 12 amino acids. Trimming stripped 7 bases from V and 8 bases from J, with 14 bases between. This CDR3 reads CASTPGAPEAFF. The CDR3 region has the DNA TGTGCCAGCACCCCTGGGGCACCCGAAGCTTTCTTT.

The V call is TRBV20-1, the J call TRBJ2-3; 10 bases are shared with TRBD2. CDR3 length: 15 amino acids. CDR1 is DFQATT and CDR2 is SNEGSKA in the germline V gene (reference sequence). The junction had 9 bases not matched to a gene; V was cut back by 6 bases and J by 3 bases. The CDR3 spells CSATGERGGTDTQYF. The CDR3 DNA is TGCAGTGCAACCGGGGAGCGGGGGGGGACAGATACGCAGTATTTT.

J is TRBJ2-5 and V is TRBV29-1, with a possible D match to TRBD2 (5 bases). The germline CDR1 and CDR2 sequences are SQVTM and ANQGSEA. The CDR3 sequence is 15 residues long. The V end lost 7 bases, the J end lost 8 bases, and 26 bases lay between the germline ends. This CDR3 reads CSAPERTGSLATQYF. CDR3 sequence (DNA): TGCAGCGCCCCCGAGCGGACCGGGTCCCTTGCCACCCAGTACTTC.

This clonotype was seen only once. The junction departs from germline at one end; a sequencing error may be responsible. This sequence joins TRBV7-6 and TRBJ2-5, with 8 bases identical to TRBD1. Germline assignment: CDR1 SGHVS and CDR2 FNYEAQ. The CDR3 is 16 residues long. The CDR3 here is CASSLAYLDRGETQYF. The CDR3 nucleotides read TGCGCCAGCAGCTTGGCTTATCTCGACAGGGGAGAGACCCAGTACTTC.

Turning to this clonotype: Just one base apart from a much larger clone, this may be a read error. This chain connects TRBV5-5 to TRBJ1-4, with D possibly being TRBD1 (5 bases). V was trimmed by 5 bases and J by 6 bases, leaving 20 bases between them. Per the germline V gene, CDR1 is SGHKS and CDR2 is YYEKEE (reference sequence). The CDR3 has 16 residues. CDR3 sequence (DNA): TGTGCCAGCAGTCAACCAGGGCAGGCTGCTGATGAAAAACTGTTTTTT. Encoded protein: CASSQPGQAADEKLFF.

This clonotype occurred many times. The chain employs TRBV11-1 and TRBJ1-2; perhaps TRBD1 as D (5 bases). CDR1 SGHAT and CDR2 FQDESV come from the germline V gene (reference sequence). Between the trimmed V and J ends, which lost 2 bases and 8 bases, there was a span of 12 bases. The CDR3 contains 13 residues. The CDR3 DNA reads TGTGCCAGCAGCTTATTTTCAGGGAGCGGCTACACCTTC. Translated: CASSLFSGSGYTF.

This clonotype was counted only a few times. This chain connects TRBV25-1 to TRBJ1-4; no clear D. This CDR3 comprises 16 residues. V lost 3 bases, J lost 8 bases, and 19 bases lay in between. Germline loops: CDR1 MGHDK, CDR2 SYGVNS. The CDR3 DNA reads as TGTGCCAGCAGTGACCCTTCAGAGGAGCGCCCCGAAAAACTGTTTTTT. This encodes CASSDPSEERPEKLFF.

This clonotype appeared many times. V is TRBV29-1 and J is TRBJ1-1; no definite D call. The germline gives CDR1 SQVTM, CDR2 ANQGSEA. There are 12 residues in the CDR3. V gave up 4 bases and J gave up 0 bases, with 6 bases separating them. CDR3 residues: CSVALMNTEAFF. CDR3 bases: TGCAGCGTTGCCCTTATGAACACTGAAGCTTTCTTT.

This clonotype has ten or more counts. The rearrangement uses TRBV28 and TRBJ2-5; TRBD1 matches 7 bases. From germline, CDR1 is MDHEN and CDR2 SYDVKM. This CDR3 spans 14 amino acids. Trimming at V came to 5 bases and at J to 2 bases, leaving 5 bases not matched to a gene. The CDR3 region has the DNA TGTGCCAGCAGTCCGACAGGGTATCAAGAGACCCAGTACTTC. Its protein is CASSPTGYQETQYF.

The J gene is TRBJ1-4, the V gene TRBV7-9; the D gene is possibly TRBD1 (5 bases). The V end lost 5 bases, the J end lost 8 bases, and 12 bases lay between the germline ends. Germline V gene lookup returns CDR1 SEHNR and CDR2 FQNEAQ (reference sequence). This CDR3 is built from 13 residues. CDR3 sequence reads: CASSLQDGEKLFF. CDR3 sequence (DNA): TGTGCCAGCAGCCTACAGGATGGGGAAAAACTGTTTTTT.

This clonotype occurred many times. The rearrangement joins TRBV20-1 to TRBJ2-3; 8 nucleotides match TRBD2. Germline-derived CDR1 and CDR2 are DFQATT and SNEGSKA (reference sequence). The trim removed 4 bases at V and 1 base at J, leaving 4 bases unmatched. The CDR3 has 14 amino acids. In DNA form, the CDR3 reads TGCAGTGCTAAAACGACTAGCGGCACAGATACGCAGTATTTT. Protein sequence: CSAKTTSGTDTQYF.

V and J are TRBV5-1 and TRBJ2-1; 9 positions agree with TRBD2. V gave up 4 bases and J gave up 7 bases; unmatched junction bases: 15. The CDR3 loop spans 17 amino acids. The germline V gene has CDR1 SGHRS and CDR2 YFSETQ. CDR3 sequence: CASSKETSGGGGNEQFF. In nucleotides, the CDR3 is TGCGCCAGCAGCAAAGAGACTAGCGGAGGTGGAGGTAATGAGCAGTTCTTC.

Comments on this clonotype: Just one base apart from a much larger clone, this may be a read error. The genes are TRBV24-1 and TRBJ2-7, with TRBD2 as a possible D gene (5 bases). Trimming took 5 bases from V and 0 from J, leaving 13 bases between them. This CDR3 contains 15 residues. Germline CDR1 and CDR2: KGHDR and SFDVKD. CDR3 amino acids: CATSGADGNSYEQYF. For the CDR3, the DNA is TGTGCCACCAGTGGCGCTGACGGGAACTCCTACGAGCAGTACTTC.

This clonotype has at least ten counts. The chain combines TRBV15 with TRBJ2-7; possible D gene TRBD2, 6 bases. CDR3 length: 14 residues. From germline, CDR1 is LNHNV and CDR2 YYDKDF (reference sequence). Between the trimmed V and J ends, which lost 0 bases and 7 bases, there was a span of 13 bases. The CDR3 sequence is CATSRDQVRGEQYF. The CDR3 DNA reads TGTGCCACCAGCAGAGATCAGGTTCGGGGGGAGCAGTACTTC.

Ten or more counts support this clonotype. The V gene is TRBV5-1, the J gene TRBJ2-7; perhaps D is TRBD1 or TRBD2 (5 bases each). Germline CDR1 is SGHRS and CDR2 is YFSETQ. The CDR3 is made up of 14 amino acids. The V and J ends lost 4 bases and 5 bases respectively, with 16 bases between them. The CDR3 DNA follows: TGCGCCAGCAGCGTTAAACCCGGGACCAACGAGCAGTACTTC. This gives the protein CASSVKPGTNEQYF.

This clonotype has only a few counts. This chain links TRBV9 with TRBJ2-5; 9 bases are a match to TRBD1. Germline lookup yields CDR1 SGDLS and CDR2 YYNGEE. With V trimmed by 0 bases and J by 5 bases, 8 bases remained unmatched. This CDR3 has 16 residues. Here the CDR3 reads CASSVGTGVVWETQYF. The DNA for the CDR3 is TGTGCCAGCAGCGTAGGGACAGGGGTTGTGTGGGAGACCCAGTACTTC.

This clonotype has a count of ten or more. The V and J genes are TRBV20-1 and TRBJ2-3; 9 bases align to TRBD1. V lost 0 bases, J lost 6 bases, and 10 bases stayed unmatched. CDR3 length equals 16 residues. Per the germline V gene, CDR1 is DFQATT and CDR2 is SNEGSKA (reference sequence). CDR3 sequence: CSARDSQQGAGDTQYF. The DNA for the CDR3 is TGCAGTGCTAGAGATAGCCAACAGGGGGCAGGTGATACGCAGTATTTT.

V and J are TRBV27 and TRBJ1-5; tentative D call: TRBD1 (6 bases). V was pared by 7 bases and J by 0 bases, with 13 bases between. From germline, CDR1 is MNHEY and CDR2 SMNVEV (reference sequence). The CDR3 totals 15 residues. CDR3 DNA: TGTGCCAGCACTTGGACAGTAGATAGCAATCAGCCCCAGCATTTT. Translating gives CASTWTVDSNQPQHF.

This clonotype has at least ten counts. The chain joins TRBV6-5 to TRBJ2-3; 11 bases agree with TRBD2. V trimming: 2 bases; J trimming: 4 bases; junction bases outside the gene matches: 11. CDR3 length: 18 amino acids. The germline V gene has CDR1 MNHEY and CDR2 SVGAGI. CDR3 region: CASSYVTSGRGIPDTQYF. CDR3 nucleotide sequence: TGTGCCAGCAGTTACGTAACTAGCGGGAGAGGCATCCCAGATACGCAGTATTTT.

This clonotype was detected many times. The chain is built from TRBV10-1 and TRBJ2-7, with 11 nucleotides matching TRBD1. V gave up 4 bases and J gave up 3 bases; unmatched junction bases: 8. The CDR3 spans 16 residues. Looked up from germline, CDR1 is WNHNN and CDR2 is SYGVQD (reference sequence). The CDR3 DNA reads as TGCGCCAGCAGTGGCCCGGGACAGGGGGGACGCTACGAGCAGTACTTC. Translation gives CASSGPGQGGRYEQYF.

This clonotype has a count of ten or more. J is TRBJ2-2 and V is TRBV28; the D is unclear. The ends were cut back, 3 bases at V and 4 bases at J, with 3 bases in the middle. The CDR3 length is 12 residues. In germline, CDR1 is MDHEN, CDR2 SYDVKM. The chain's CDR3 is CASSLSTGELFF. CDR3 sequence (DNA): TGTGCCAGCAGTTTGAGCACCGGGGAGCTGTTTTTT.

The chain carries TRBV5-1 and TRBJ2-3, with D tentatively TRBD2 (5 bases). The ends were cut back, 7 bases at V and 6 bases at J, with 33 bases in the middle. Germline CDR1 SGHRS, CDR2 YFSETQ. The CDR3 covers 19 residues. The CDR3 sequence is CASALTDPIWASPRDTQYF. Written as DNA, the CDR3 is TGCGCCAGCGCCCTAACCGACCCAATCTGGGCTAGCCCCCGCGATACGCAGTATTTT.

This clonotype was counted at least ten times. The chain combines TRBV4-2 with TRBJ2-5; unclear D gene. Between the trimmed V and J ends, which lost 3 bases and 7 bases, there was a span of 15 bases. This CDR3 is built from 14 residues. Germline CDR1 and CDR2: LGHNA and YNFKEQ. The CDR3, as DNA: TGTGCCAGCAGCCAGAGCTCCCCTCCAGGGACCCAGTACTTC. Translated, it gives CASSQSSPPGTQYF.

This clonotype has a handful of counts. The chain couples TRBV7-8 to TRBJ2-3; 11 bases are a match to TRBD1. The CDR3 consists of 15 residues. Germline V gives CDR1 SGHVS, CDR2 FQNEAQ. The J segment lost 4 bases and the V segment lost 5 bases, leaving 5 bases of the junction unmatched. The CDR3 bases are TGTGCCAGCAGCGTCGGGACAGGGGGATCAGATACGCAGTATTTT. It is translated as CASSVGTGGSDTQYF.

The table lists this clonotype with many counts. The gene calls are TRBV11-2 and TRBJ1-1; a weak D match, TRBD1 (6 bases). The V end lost 5 bases, the J end lost 0 bases, and 7 bases lay between the germline ends. Germline V gives CDR1 SGHAT, CDR2 FQNNGV. The CDR3 is 13 amino acids. CDR3 coding DNA: TGTGCCAGCAGCGACAGGCTGAACACTGAAGCTTTCTTT. It encodes CASSDRLNTEAFF.

This clonotype was counted many times. The J gene is TRBJ2-7, the V gene TRBV30; D ambiguous. This CDR3 region has 14 residues. Germline CDR1 is GTSNPN and CDR2 is SVGIG (reference sequence). The V end lost 0 bases, the J end lost 5 bases, and 14 bases lay between the germline ends. The CDR3 spells CAWSVQLLADEQYF. DNA for the CDR3: TGTGCCTGGAGTGTACAGCTACTGGCGGACGAGCAGTACTTC.

This clonotype came up many times. J is TRBJ2-1 and V is TRBV6-2 or TRBV6-3, with TRBD2 matching 7 bases. The CDR3 sequence is 13 residues long. The germline gives CDR1 MNHEY, CDR2 SVGEGT. The trim removed 8 bases at V and 7 bases at J, leaving 8 bases unmatched. CDR3 in DNA: TGTGCCAGCGGGGCGGGAGTGTATAATGAGCAGTTCTTC. As protein: CASGAGVYNEQFF.